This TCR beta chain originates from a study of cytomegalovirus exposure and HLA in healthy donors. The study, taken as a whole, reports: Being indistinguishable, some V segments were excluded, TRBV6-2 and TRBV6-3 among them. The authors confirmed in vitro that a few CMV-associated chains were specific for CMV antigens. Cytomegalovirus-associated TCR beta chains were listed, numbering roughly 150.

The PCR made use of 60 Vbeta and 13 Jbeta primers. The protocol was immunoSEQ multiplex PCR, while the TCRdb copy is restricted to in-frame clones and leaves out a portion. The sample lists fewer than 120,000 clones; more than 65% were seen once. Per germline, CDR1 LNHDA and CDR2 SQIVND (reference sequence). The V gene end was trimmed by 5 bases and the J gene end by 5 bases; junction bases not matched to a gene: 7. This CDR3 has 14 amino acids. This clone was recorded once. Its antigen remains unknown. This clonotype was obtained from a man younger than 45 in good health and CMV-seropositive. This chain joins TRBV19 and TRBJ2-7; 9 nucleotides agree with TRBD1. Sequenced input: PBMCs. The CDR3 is CASSPPGTGNEQYF. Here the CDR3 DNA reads TGTGCCAGTAGTCCCCCCGGGACAGGGAACGAGCAGTACTTC.